Listed below are T cell receptor beta chains from one sample, sequenced in a study of cytomegalovirus exposure and HLA in healthy donors. Method: immunoSEQ multiplex PCR; TCRdb's copy keeps in-frame clones and lacks some. The sample holds about 70,000 clones, just under 75% seen once. Sequencing input: PBMCs. These TCRs come from a human donor in good health. Each CDR3 is given with its conserved first and last residue.

TRBV27	TRBJ2-1	CASSSDRSLFDEQFF
TRBV2	TRBJ2-1	CASSAYNEQFF
TRBV30	TRBJ1-1	CAWSYGSTEAFF
TRBV25-1	TRBJ2-1	CAIQGGGHYNEQFF
TRBV11-2	TRBJ2-5	CASSPLARYQETQYF
TRBV30	TRBJ1-1	CAWKNNRRGTEAFF
TRBV2	TRBJ2-1	CASSEGASGYYNEQFF
TRBV5-1	TRBJ2-5	CASSPGQGGVTQYF
TRBV7-3	TRBJ2-3	CASSLRGDSTDTQYF
TRBV5-1	TRBJ2-1	CASSFQGGDEQFF
TRBV5-4	TRBJ1-1	CASSRAGQFMNTEAFF
TRBV5-1	TRBJ1-5	CASSLGPSGSQHF
TRBV28	TRBJ2-2	CASSLVGGANTGELFF
TRBV7-2	TRBJ2-1	CASSVKGPGGYNEQFF
TRBV30	TRBJ1-4	CAWSPGTGGIGEKLFF
TRBV27	TRBJ2-2	CASSLFTGTGELFF
TRBV9	TRBJ1-1	CASSAAGTGADTEAFF
TRBV5-1	TRBJ2-7	CASSGPTGTYEQYF
TRBV30	TRBJ1-5	CAWSEQVNQPQHF
TRBV5-1	TRBJ1-2	CASSIGTGDGYTF
TRBV9	TRBJ1-2	CASSVGQGANYGYTF
TRBV20-1	TRBJ1-2	CSATDRIGYTF
TRBV5-1	TRBJ1-1	CASSATVPPTEAFF
TRBV29-1	TRBJ2-3	CSSPGQGDRTQYF
TRBV27	TRBJ1-3	CASSFGVSGNTIYF
TRBV19	TRBJ1-5	CASSLLANPQHF
TRBV5-1	TRBJ1-1	CASSLGGPNTEAFF
TRBV11-3	TRBJ2-1	CASSYDRGDNEQFF
TRBV7-9	TRBJ1-1	CASSVGQLDTEAFF
TRBV28	TRBJ2-6	CASRPGEGRSGANVLTF
TRBV6-1	TRBJ1-3	CASSAPLGNTIYF
TRBV11-2	TRBJ1-5	CASSLRTGVNQPQHF
TRBV7-8	TRBJ1-4	CASSLETGWKEKLFF
TRBV10-3	TRBJ1-3	CAITEDFSGNTIYF
TRBV6-1	TRBJ2-3	CASSDGPNSGTGPDTQYF
TRBV4-1	TRBJ1-2	CASSQGWFREKEGGYTF
TRBV30	TRBJ1-1	CAWDLTGGTEAFF
TRBV28	TRBJ1-1	CASSLSPGTDTEAFF
TRBV2	TRBJ2-7	CASSGRDWGGEQYF
TRBV30	TRBJ1-3	CAWSRGYSGNTIYF
TRBV7-8	TRBJ1-5	CASSLASGGPQHF
TRBV27	TRBJ2-7	CASSQPLAETYEQYF
TRBV5-6	TRBJ1-2	CASSLAVGTGRYLETF
TRBV9	TRBJ2-7	CASSSEPRGLYEQYF
TRBV5-1	TRBJ2-2	CATSPGLTHDTGELFF
TRBV27	TRBJ2-7	CASNPGLAGGPLGEQYF
TRBV5-1	TRBJ1-2	CASSASTGVNYGYTF
TRBV25-1	TRBJ2-1	CASSVTSGSRDEQFF
TRBV10-3	TRBJ1-1	CAISVGGQRTEAFF